The TCR beta chain described here comes from a study of human versus mouse CDR3 diversity and MHC coevolution. Some clones are missing from TCRdb's copy, which holds only in-frame ones; the method was immunoSEQ multiplex PCR. Here the sample spans 55,000 to 65,000 clones, around 94% being singletons. Naive CD4 T cells were sorted as CD45RO-negative, CD62L-positive. CDR3 length: 13 amino acids. The V gene's germline CDR1 is SGHRS and CDR2 YFSETQ. V was pared by 0 bases and J by 3 bases, with 6 bases between. The chain uses TRBV5-1 and TRBJ2-5; tentative D call: TRBD2 (5 bases). This sequence originates from a person between 55 and 69 years old in good health. The sequencing input was naive CD4+ T cells from blood. Specified subset: CD45RO-negative CD62L-positive naive CD4 T cells. CDR3 DNA: TGCGCCAGCAGCTTGGTGGGAGAAGAGACCCAGTACTTC. Amino acids: CASSLVGEETQYF.